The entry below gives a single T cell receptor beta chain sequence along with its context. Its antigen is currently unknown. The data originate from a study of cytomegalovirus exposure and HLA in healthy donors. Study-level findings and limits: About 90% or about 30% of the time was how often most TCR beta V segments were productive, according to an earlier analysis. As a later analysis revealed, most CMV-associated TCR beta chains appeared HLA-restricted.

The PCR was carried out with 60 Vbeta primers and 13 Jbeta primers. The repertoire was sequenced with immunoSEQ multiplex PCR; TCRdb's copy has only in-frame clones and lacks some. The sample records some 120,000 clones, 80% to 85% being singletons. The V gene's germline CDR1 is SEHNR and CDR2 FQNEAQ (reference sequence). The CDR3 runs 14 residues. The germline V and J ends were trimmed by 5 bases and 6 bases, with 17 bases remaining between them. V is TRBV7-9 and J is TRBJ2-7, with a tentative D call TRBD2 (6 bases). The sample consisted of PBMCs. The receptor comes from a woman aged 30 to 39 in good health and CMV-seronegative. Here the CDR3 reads CASSRRDEEGEQYF. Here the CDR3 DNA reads TGTGCCAGCAGCCGTCGGGATGAGGAGGGCGAGCAGTACTTC.